The clone carrying this TCR beta chain was observed a handful of times. One end of the junction is discordant with germline, which a read error may explain. Germline V gene lookup returns CDR1 ENHRY and CDR2 SYGVKD. The CDR3 length is 16 residues. HTBI primers from iRepertoire and Arm-PCR of CDR3 regions yielded the TCR beta libraries. TCRdb called the multiplex PCR reads again in MiXCR, with one record for every CDR3 protein. The top ten clones hold roughly 21% of a sample with 350,000 to 400,000 distinct CDR3 sequences, around 15% of them seen once. Noted time point: newly diagnosed GD, antithyroid drugs for less than 3 months. From PBMCs, RNA was extracted and then used to make the TCR library. The peripheral blood volume drawn was approximately 9 milliliters, and it was collected into EDTA tubes. The sample originates from a study of regulatory T cells in long-lasting Graves disease. This sample was shared with a second study, whose subject was T cells in Graves' hyperthyroidism and ophthalmopathy.

The rearrangement links TRBV10-3 to TRBJ2-1, with 9 bases lining up with TRBD1. The source was peripheral blood mononuclear cells (PBMCs), collected at new diagnosis, from a patient treated with antithyroid drugs. The TCR was taken from a woman aged 18 to 35 with Graves disease. The CDR3 here is CAISDKQGAVDNEQLF. DNA of the CDR3: TGTGCCATCAGTGACAAACAGGGGGCGGTTGACAATGAGCAGCTCTTC.